This T cell receptor (beta chain) is from a study of T cell responses to AZD1222 COVID-19 vaccine. Findings of the study overall: Two doses of AZD1222 preceded a rise in Spike-specific TCR breadth and depth. Donor demographics were predominantly white British with a female majority; clonal diversity may be underestimated.

About this clone itself: Its antigen remains unknown.

Trimming cost V 1 base and J 2 bases, with 6 bases left between them. The CDR3 extends over 14 amino acids. Germline CDR1 KGHSH, CDR2 LQKENI. TCRdb's copy holds only in-frame clones and misses some; the assay was immunoSEQ multiplex PCR. In the table there are around 120,000 clones, over 85% of which are singletons. This clonotype originated in an adult in good health. The starting material was peripheral blood, obtained on day 0 of AZD1222 vaccination. The genes are TRBV18 and TRBJ1-3; no clear D gene. CDR3 sequence reads: CASSPQPAGNTIYF. For the CDR3, the DNA is TGTGCCAGCTCACCACAACCGGCTGGAAACACCATATATTTT.